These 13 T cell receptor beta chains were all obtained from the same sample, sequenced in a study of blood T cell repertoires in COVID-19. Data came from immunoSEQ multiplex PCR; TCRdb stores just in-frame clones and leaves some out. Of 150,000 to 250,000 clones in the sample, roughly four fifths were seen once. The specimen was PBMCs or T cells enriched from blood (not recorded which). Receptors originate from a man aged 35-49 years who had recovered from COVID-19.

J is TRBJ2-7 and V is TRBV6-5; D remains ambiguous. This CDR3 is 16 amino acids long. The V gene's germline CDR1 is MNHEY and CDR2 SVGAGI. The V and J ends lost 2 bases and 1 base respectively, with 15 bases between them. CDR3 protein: CASSYVATAGSYEQYF. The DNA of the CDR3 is TGTGCCAGCAGTTACGTGGCCACAGCCGGTTCCTACGAGCAGTACTTC.

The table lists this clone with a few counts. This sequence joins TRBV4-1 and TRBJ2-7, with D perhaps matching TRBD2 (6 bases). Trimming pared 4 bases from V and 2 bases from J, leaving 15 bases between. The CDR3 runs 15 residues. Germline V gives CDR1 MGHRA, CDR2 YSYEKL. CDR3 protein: CASSREEQVTYEQYF. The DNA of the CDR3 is TGCGCCAGCAGCCGGGAGGAACAGGTTACCTACGAGCAGTACTTC.

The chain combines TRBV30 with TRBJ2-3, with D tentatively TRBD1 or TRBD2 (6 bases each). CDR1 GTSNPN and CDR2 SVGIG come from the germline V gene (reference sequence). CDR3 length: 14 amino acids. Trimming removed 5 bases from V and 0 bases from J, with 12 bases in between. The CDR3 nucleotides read TGTGCCTGGGGGGGGCCAGCGAGCACAGATACGCAGTATTTT. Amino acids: CAWGGPASTDTQYF.

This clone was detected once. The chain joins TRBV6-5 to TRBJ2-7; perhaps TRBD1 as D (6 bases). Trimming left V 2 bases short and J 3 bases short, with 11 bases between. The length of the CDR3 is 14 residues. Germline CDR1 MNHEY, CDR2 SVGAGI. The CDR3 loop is CASSYRGQFYEQYF. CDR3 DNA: TGTGCCAGCAGTTACCGCGGACAGTTCTACGAGCAGTACTTC.

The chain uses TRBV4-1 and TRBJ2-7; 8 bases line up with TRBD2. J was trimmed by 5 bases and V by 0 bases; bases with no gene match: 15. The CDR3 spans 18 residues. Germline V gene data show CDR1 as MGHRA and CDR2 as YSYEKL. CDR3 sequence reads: CASSQEGSSGTGPNEQYF. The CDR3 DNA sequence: TGCGCCAGCAGCCAAGAGGGTAGTAGCGGGACGGGGCCTAACGAGCAGTACTTC.

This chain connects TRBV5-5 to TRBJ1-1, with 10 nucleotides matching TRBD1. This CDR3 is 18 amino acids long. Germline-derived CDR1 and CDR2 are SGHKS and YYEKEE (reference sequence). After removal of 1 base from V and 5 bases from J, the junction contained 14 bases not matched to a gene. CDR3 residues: CASSLLFQGGTGVTEAFF. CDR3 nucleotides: TGTGCCAGCAGCTTGCTTTTCCAGGGAGGGACAGGGGTTACTGAAGCTTTCTTT. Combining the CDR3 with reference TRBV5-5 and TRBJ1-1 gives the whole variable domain DAGVTQSPTHLIKTRGQQVTLRCSPISGHKSVSWYQQVLGQGPQFIFQYYEKEERGRGNFPDRFSARQFPNYSSELNVNALLLGDSALYLCASSLLFQGGTGVTEAFFGQGTRLTVV.

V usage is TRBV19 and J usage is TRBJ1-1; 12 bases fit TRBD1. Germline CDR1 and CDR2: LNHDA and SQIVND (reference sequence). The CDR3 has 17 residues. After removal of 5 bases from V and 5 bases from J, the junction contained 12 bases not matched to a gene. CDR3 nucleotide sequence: TGTGCCAGTAGTGGCGGGACAGGGGGCGCGGGTGGGACTGAAGCTTTCTTT. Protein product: CASSGGTGGAGGTEAFF.

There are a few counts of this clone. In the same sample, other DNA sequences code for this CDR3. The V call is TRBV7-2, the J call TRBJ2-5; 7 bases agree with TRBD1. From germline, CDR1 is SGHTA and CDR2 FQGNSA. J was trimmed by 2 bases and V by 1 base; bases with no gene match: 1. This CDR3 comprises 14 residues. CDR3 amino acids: CASSLGQGQETQYF. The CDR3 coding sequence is TGTGCCAGCAGCTTAGGACAGGGACAAGAGACCCAGTACTTC.

CDR3 sequence: CASSYGGNYEQYF. Written as DNA, the CDR3 is TGTGCCAGCAGCTACGGCGGGAACTACGAGCAGTACTTC. The chain joins TRBV7-3 to TRBJ2-7, with D possibly matching TRBD2 (6 bases). The ends were cut back, 4 bases at V and 3 bases at J, with 10 bases in the middle. The CDR3 loop spans 13 amino acids. The V gene's germline CDR1 is SGHTA and CDR2 FQGTGA.

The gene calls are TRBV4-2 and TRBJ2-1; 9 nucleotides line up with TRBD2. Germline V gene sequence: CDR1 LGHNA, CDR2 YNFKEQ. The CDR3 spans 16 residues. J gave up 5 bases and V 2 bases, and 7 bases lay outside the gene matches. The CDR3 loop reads CASSQSPGLANNEQFF. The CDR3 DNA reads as TGTGCCAGCAGCCAATCCCCTGGACTAGCGAACAATGAGCAGTTCTTC.

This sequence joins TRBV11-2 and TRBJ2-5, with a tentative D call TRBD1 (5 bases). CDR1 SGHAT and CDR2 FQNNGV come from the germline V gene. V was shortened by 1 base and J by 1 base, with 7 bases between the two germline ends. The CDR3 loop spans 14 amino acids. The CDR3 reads CASSLGQIQETQYF. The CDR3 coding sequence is TGTGCCAGCAGCTTAGGACAGATCCAAGAGACCCAGTACTTC. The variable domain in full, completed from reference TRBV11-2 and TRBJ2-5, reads EAGVAQSPRYKIIEKRQSVAFWCNPISGHATLYWYQQILGQGPKLLIQFQNNGVVDDSQLPKDRFSAERLKGVDSTLKIQPAKLEDSAVYLCASSLGQIQETQYFGPGTRLLVL.

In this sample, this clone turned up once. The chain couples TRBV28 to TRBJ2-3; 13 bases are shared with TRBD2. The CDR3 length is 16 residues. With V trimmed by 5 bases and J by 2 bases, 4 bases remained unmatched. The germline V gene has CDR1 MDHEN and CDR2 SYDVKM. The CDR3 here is CASSLGTSGDTDTQYF. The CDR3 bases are TGTGCCAGCAGTCTCGGGACTAGCGGGGACACAGATACGCAGTATTTT.

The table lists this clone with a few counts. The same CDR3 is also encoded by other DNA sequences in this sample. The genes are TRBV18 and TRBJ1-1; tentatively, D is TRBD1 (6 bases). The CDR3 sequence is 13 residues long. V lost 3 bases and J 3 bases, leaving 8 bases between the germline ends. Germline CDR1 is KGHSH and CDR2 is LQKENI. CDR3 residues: CASSPRQDTEAFF. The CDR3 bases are TGTGCCAGCTCACCCCGACAGGACACTGAAGCTTTCTTT.